Detailed here is one T cell receptor (beta chain). Using immunoSEQ multiplex PCR, the repertoire was profiled, and TCRdb retains in-frame clones only, with some absent. The sample has about 210,000 clones; 87% are singletons. This specimen comes from a study of blood T cell repertoires in COVID-19. The CDR3 length is 11 residues. The germline gives CDR1 LNHDA, CDR2 SQIVND (reference sequence). V was clipped by 5 bases and J by 11 bases, with 12 bases between them. The rearrangement joins TRBV19 to TRBJ1-1, with TRBD1 as a possible D gene (6 bases). Sequencing input: peripheral blood. The clonotype originates from a man in his sixties who had recovered from COVID-19. Here the CDR3 reads CASSVGGDAFF. CDR3 nucleotide sequence: TGTGCCAGTAGTGTTGGGGGCGATGCTTTCTTT.